This T cell receptor (beta chain) was captured by sequencing in a study of blood T cell repertoires in COVID-19 (dated by TCRdb to about 2020). With regard to the full study: Samples from collaborators originated in the United States, Italy and Spain and spanned both the acute and convalescent phases of COVID-19. The sample metadata nearly always contained a de-identified subject ID, COVID-19 status, age in years and sex. The prospective study material was composed of cDNA or gDNA derived from T cells, B-cell-depleted T cells, or PBMCs. The repertoires were released in a freely available public database intended as a resource for research on the immune response to SARS-CoV-2. Where available, HLA class I and class II types were taken from metadata supplied by the sample provider and were not determined by assay-based typing. The dataset comprised deeply sampled blood TCRbeta repertoires from subjects exposed to, actively infected with, or recovered from COVID-19. Samples were obtained from the ongoing ImmuneRACE study (first 160 participants) and from about 1,300 subjects provided by 6 global collaborators. Results the study describes overall, beyond this receptor: Clinical and demographic metadata were provided uncurated, with the amount varying by source and participant.

On this clone itself: Its recognized antigen is unknown. Base qualities are not provided; no much larger clone lies one nucleotide away.

The germline V gene encodes CDR1 MDHEN and CDR2 SYDVKM. Counted from cysteine to phenylalanine, this CDR3 has 15 amino acids. Only CDR3 DNA is held: 45 bases, read in frame from base 1. V is shortened by 6 bases, J by 1 base, and the region joining them spans 15 bases. The immunoSEQ Assay, a bias-controlled multiplex PCR, was used to amplify TCRbeta CDR3 regions from genomic DNA. The original pipeline was this. The number of nucleated cells in each sample was estimated by amplification of reference gene primers within the assay. To quantify the absolute abundance of each unique TCRbeta CDR3 rearrangement, sequence reads were collapsed and filtered. For each sample, productive Simpson clonality was calculated as the square root of Simpson's diversity index across productive rearrangements. In TCRdb, the immuneACCESS table is reduced to in-frame sequences with V and J assigned. These tables do not hold every clone; where another copy was compared, an unresolved V gene accounts for under half, and the others remain unexplained. V, J and clone size derive from that table, while D and trimming were established from the DNA sequence. This sample holds around 63,000 clones; around 86% were observed only once. The ten largest clones add up to approximately 30% of the sample.

Each collaborating institution followed its own protocols to collect whole blood in K2EDTA tubes. For TCRbeta analysis, collaborators shipped samples in one of three forms: frozen whole blood, isolated PBMCs, or DNA extracted from either of those sample types. This receptor chain uses TRBV28 and TRBJ1-1; a tentative D call is TRBD1 (5 bases match). Source material: peripheral blood. The receptor's source is a woman of 80 years or more with active or convalescent COVID-19. The encoded CDR3 is CASSAAGHQNTEAFF. The nucleotides read TGTGCCAGCAGCGCCGCAGGACACCAGAACACTGAAGCTTTCTTT. With the rest looked up from the reference TRBV28 and TRBJ1-1 genes rather than sequenced, the full variable domain is DVKVTQSSRYLVKRTGEKVFLECVQDMDHENMFWYRQDPGLGLRLIYFSYDVKMKEKGDIPEGYSVSREKKERFSLILESASTNQTSMYLCASSAAGHQNTEAFFGQGTRLTVV.